What follows are 27 T cell receptor beta chains derived from one specimen sequenced in a study of T cells in Graves' hyperthyroidism and ophthalmopathy. Amplification targeted TCR beta CDR3 regions from RNA transcripts. The primer set for the first-round RT-PCR of the TCR CDR3 was HTBI. MiXCR, applied by TCRdb to the multiplex PCR reads, yields one record per CDR3 protein. The profile shows around 530,000 distinct CDR3 sequences, approximately 17% of them singletons. Sequencing was carried out using blood. The receptors here all came from a young woman with Graves' ophthalmopathy.

To note about this clonotype: A much larger clone differs by one base, so this may be a read error. The V call is TRBV27, the J call TRBJ2-3; TRBD1 might be the D (6 bases). Germline loops: CDR1 MNHEY, CDR2 SMNVEV (reference sequence). This CDR3 region has 16 residues. The CDR3 region has the DNA TGTGCCAGCAGTTCCGTCGCTAGCAGGGGCACAAATACGCAGTATTTT. Translated: CASSSVASRGTNTQYF.

This clonotype appeared many times. The chain carries TRBV28 and TRBJ2-1; 7 bases match TRBD1. This CDR3 has 15 amino acids. The germline CDR1 and CDR2 sequences are MDHEN and SYDVKM. Unmatched junction bases numbered 9, after V lost 6 bases and J lost 4 bases. CDR3 coding DNA: TGTGCCAGCAGGGAAGACAGGGATGGTTACAATGAGCAGTTCTTC. It specifies CASREDRDGYNEQFF.

This clonotype was seen at least ten times. The chain is built from TRBV11-1 and TRBJ2-5; D perhaps matches TRBD2 (5 bases). The V gene lost 2 bases and the J gene lost 0 bases, with 13 bases spanning the gap. Germline V CDR1 and CDR2: SGHAT, FQDESV (reference sequence). CDR3 length equals 16 residues. CDR3 sequence: CASSLFGGSHQETQYF. CDR3 bases: TGTGCCAGCAGCTTATTTGGCGGGTCACACCAAGAGACCCAGTACTTC.

The chain recombines TRBV15 with TRBJ2-2, with D possibly matching TRBD2 (5 bases). This CDR3 region has 14 residues. From germline, CDR1 is LNHNV and CDR2 YYDKDF (reference sequence). The V end lost 0 bases, the J end lost 4 bases, and 6 bases lay between the germline ends. The CDR3 sequence: CATSRDRGTGELFF. Here the CDR3 DNA reads TGTGCCACCAGCAGAGATCGGGGCACCGGGGAGCTGTTTTTT.

This clonotype was seen more than once but under ten times. The CDR3, as DNA: TGTGCCAGCAGACTAGCGGGATTCCAAGAGACCCAGTACTTC. Its translation is CASRLAGFQETQYF. V and J are TRBV6-2 or TRBV6-3 and TRBJ2-5, with TRBD2 matching 10 bases. Germline loops: CDR1 MNHEY, CDR2 SVGEGT. The CDR3 consists of 14 residues. Trimming cost V 6 bases and J 1 base; bases outside gene matches: 2.

This clonotype was recorded at least ten times. CDR3 in DNA: TGCAGTGCTAGATTGGACAGCAATAACTATGGCTACACCTTC. Translation: CSARLDSNNYGYTF. V usage is TRBV20-1 and J usage is TRBJ1-2, with a weak D call TRBD1 (6 bases). CDR1 and CDR2 (germline): DFQATT, SNEGSKA (reference sequence). The CDR3 is made up of 14 amino acids. V dropped 2 bases and J dropped 1 base, with 11 bases sitting between them.

The rearrangement links TRBV4-2 to TRBJ1-2, with 8 bases fitting TRBD1. Germline loops: CDR1 LGHNA, CDR2 YNFKEQ. This CDR3 has 12 amino acids. V shed 4 bases, J shed 13 bases, and the junction held 8 bases outside the gene matches. DNA for the CDR3: TGTGCCAGCAGCCCAACAGGGGGAGGGACCACCTTC. This codes for CASSPTGGGTTF.

This clonotype was picked up many times. The chain carries TRBV30 and TRBJ2-2; no clear D gene. CDR1 is GTSNPN and CDR2 is SVGIG in the germline V gene (reference sequence). There are 13 residues in the CDR3. The germline V and J ends were trimmed by 2 bases and 5 bases, with 9 bases remaining between them. The CDR3 loop is CAWSHGVTGELFF. The CDR3 region has the DNA TGTGCCTGGAGTCATGGGGTTACCGGGGAGCTGTTTTTT.

This clonotype was detected ten times or more. This chain joins TRBV9 and TRBJ1-4; possibly TRBD1 for D (5 bases). The V end was cut by 0 bases, the J end by 2 bases, with 5 bases between. The CDR3 spans 14 residues. Germline values: CDR1 SGDLS, CDR2 YYNGEE. The CDR3 region has the DNA TGTGCCAGCAGCGTAGGGGGGACTAATGAAAAACTGTTTTTT. It translates to CASSVGGTNEKLFF.

The V call is TRBV6-1, the J call TRBJ2-1; D tentatively fits TRBD1 or TRBD2 (5 bases each). Trimming took off 6 bases at V and 6 bases at J, with 9 bases between the two ends. CDR3 size: 12 residues. Germline-derived CDR1 and CDR2 are MNHNS and SASEGT. This chain's CDR3 is CASRGDGNEQFF. CDR3 DNA: TGTGCCAGCAGAGGGGACGGCAATGAGCAGTTCTTC.

This clonotype was seen at least ten times. The V and J genes are TRBV29-1 and TRBJ2-1; TRBD2 agrees at 7 bases. There are 15 residues in the CDR3. Germline V gene sequence: CDR1 SQVTM, CDR2 ANQGSEA. V shed 4 bases, J shed 7 bases, and the junction held 13 bases outside the gene matches. CDR3 in amino acids: CSVVGAGEVGNEQFF. Here the CDR3 DNA reads TGCAGCGTTGTAGGGGCGGGGGAAGTGGGGAATGAGCAGTTCTTC.

The chain recombines TRBV11-2 with TRBJ2-5, with 9 nucleotides matching TRBD2. The CDR3 totals 17 residues. Trimming removed 7 bases from V and 5 bases from J; junction bases left unmatched: 17. The germline V gene has CDR1 SGHAT and CDR2 FQNNGV. CDR3 nucleotides: TGTGCCAGCAACCCCCAGGGGTGGCGGGGGGGTTCGGAGACCCAGTACTTC. Its protein product is CASNPQGWRGGSETQYF.

This clonotype was picked up many times. V usage is TRBV28 and J usage is TRBJ2-7; the match to TRBD2 covers 9 bases. Germline V CDR1 and CDR2: MDHEN, SYDVKM. J gave up 5 bases and V 2 bases, and 7 bases lay outside the gene matches. This CDR3 region has 15 residues. The chain's CDR3 is CASSLSGAGGNEQYF. Here the CDR3 DNA reads TGTGCCAGCAGTTTAAGTGGAGCGGGAGGTAACGAGCAGTACTTC. The full variable domain, its missing parts supplied by reference TRBV28 and TRBJ2-7, is DVKVTQSSRYLVKRTGEKVFLECVQDMDHENMFWYRQDPGLGLRLIYFSYDVKMKEKGDIPEGYSVSREKKERFSLILESASTNQTSMYLCASSLSGAGGNEQYFGPGTRLTVT.

The chain carries TRBV20-1 and TRBJ2-7, with 7 bases lining up with TRBD1. Germline V gene data show CDR1 as DFQATT and CDR2 as SNEGSKA (reference sequence). Unmatched junction bases numbered 7, after V lost 6 bases and J lost 2 bases. The CDR3 length is 13 residues. This CDR3 is CSANRQGTYEQYF. CDR3 in DNA: TGCAGTGCCAACAGACAGGGCACCTACGAGCAGTACTTC.

This clonotype was found a few times. As DNA, the CDR3 is TGTGCCAGCAGTTCGGTAGAACATCAGCCCCAGCATTTT. It translates to CASSSVEHQPQHF. The genes are TRBV27 and TRBJ1-5; D is uncertain. The CDR3 length is 13 residues. Trimming took off 4 bases at V and 5 bases at J, with 9 bases between the two ends. Per germline, CDR1 MNHEY and CDR2 SMNVEV (reference sequence).

This clonotype turned up a few times. This chain uses TRBV13 with TRBJ1-5, with D unclear. Germline-derived CDR1 and CDR2 are PRHDT and FYEKMQ (reference sequence). The CDR3 totals 16 residues. The V end was cut by 0 bases, the J end by 0 bases, with 9 bases between. For the CDR3, the DNA is TGTGCCAGCAGCTTAGGCCCGGGATATAGCAATCAGCCCCAGCATTTT. Amino acids: CASSLGPGYSNQPQHF.

This chain uses TRBV6-1 with TRBJ2-1; TRBD2 aligns across 16 bases. The CDR3 has 15 amino acids. Germline-derived CDR1 and CDR2 are MNHNS and SASEGT. V lost 9 bases to trimming and J lost 4 bases; unmatched junction nucleotides: 3. CDR3 nucleotides: TGTGCCAGTGGGACTAGCGGGGGGGCGTACAATGAGCAGTTCTTC. Its translation: CASGTSGGAYNEQFF.

This clonotype occurred many times. This chain uses TRBV6-1 with TRBJ1-5; 8 bases agree with TRBD1. Germline values: CDR1 MNHNS, CDR2 SASEGT. The CDR3 spans 15 residues. Germline trimming cut 5 bases from V and 8 bases from J; bases unmatched to any gene: 11. The CDR3 DNA is TGTGCCAGCAGTATTACAGGGGGTGGATCGGAGCCCCAGCATTTT. This sequence encodes CASSITGGGSEPQHF.

V gene TRBV6-6 combines with J gene TRBJ1-2; the D is unclear. V was clipped by 2 bases and J by 6 bases, with 10 bases between them. CDR3 length: 13 residues. Germline V gene lookup returns CDR1 MNHNY and CDR2 SVGAGI (reference sequence). CDR3 sequence: CASSYSPGDGYTF. The CDR3 DNA is TGTGCCAGCAGTTACAGTCCTGGGGATGGCTACACCTTC.

Of note for this clonotype: A much larger clone sits a single nucleotide away, making a read error possible. J is TRBJ2-7 and V is TRBV27, with TRBD1 matching over 10 bases. This CDR3 is built from 15 residues. Germline V gene data show CDR1 as MNHEY and CDR2 as SMNVEV (reference sequence). This chain's CDR3 is CASRPDRGRGYEKYF. CDR3 DNA: TGTGCCAGCAGACCCGACAGGGGGCGAGGCTACGAGAAGTACTTC.

This clonotype was picked up a small number of times. This rearrangement joins TRBV7-3 to TRBJ1-1; no clear D gene. This CDR3 has 16 residues. Trimming removed 0 bases at V and 4 bases at J, with 15 bases between. The germline gives CDR1 SGHTA, CDR2 FQGTGA. CDR3 protein: CASSLTAGLGATEAFF. CDR3 DNA sequence: TGTGCCAGCAGCTTAACTGCAGGTCTGGGTGCCACTGAAGCTTTCTTT.

This rearrangement joins TRBV15 to TRBJ1-5; D uncertain. Trimming removed 3 bases from V and 2 bases from J, with 14 bases in between. Per the germline V gene, CDR1 is LNHNV and CDR2 is YYDKDF (reference sequence). There are 16 residues in the CDR3. The DNA for the CDR3 is TGTGCCACCAGCAGTGGTACTCAAGTGGGCAATCAGCCCCAGCATTTT. Protein: CATSSGTQVGNQPQHF. The full variable domain, in which reference TRBV15 and TRBJ1-5 provide the parts outside the CDR3, is DAMVIQNPRYQVTQFGKPVTLSCSQTLNHNVMYWYQQKSSQAPKLLFHYYDKDFNNEADTPDNFQSRRPNTSFCFLDIRSPGLGDTAMYLCATSSGTQVGNQPQHFGDGTRLSIL.

This chain uses TRBV3-1 with TRBJ2-7, with TRBD2 identical over 9 bases. The CDR3 is 15 residues long. Germline V CDR1 and CDR2: LGHDT, YNNKEL (reference sequence). Losses at the gene ends were 4 bases for V and 7 bases for J; bases not matched to a gene: 11. The CDR3 is CASSLERGVLREQYF. The CDR3 DNA sequence: TGTGCCAGCAGCCTTGAGCGGGGGGTGCTGAGGGAGCAGTACTTC.

This clonotype has more than one count but fewer than ten. The chain carries TRBV4-1 and TRBJ1-2; possible D gene TRBD1, 6 bases. Germline CDR1 is MGHRA and CDR2 is YSYEKL. The V gene lost 0 bases and the J gene lost 6 bases, with 11 bases spanning the gap. CDR3 length: 14 residues. The CDR3 is CASSQERAGDGYTF. CDR3 nucleotide sequence: TGCGCCAGCAGCCAAGAAAGGGCAGGGGATGGCTACACCTTC.

The chain combines TRBV27 with TRBJ2-7, with 7 bases identical to TRBD1. CDR1 is MNHEY and CDR2 is SMNVEV in the germline V gene (reference sequence). Trimming removed 2 bases from V and 2 bases from J; junction bases left unmatched: 3. The CDR3 loop spans 14 amino acids. CDR3 DNA sequence: TGTGCCAGCAGTTTACAACAGGGGACCTACGAGCAGTACTTC. Its translation is CASSLQQGTYEQYF.

The chain has TRBV12-3 or TRBV12-4 and TRBJ2-1, with TRBD2 matching 9 bases. The V segment lost 6 bases and the J segment 6 bases; nucleotides outside the gene matches: 15. This CDR3 is built from 17 residues. Here the CDR3 DNA reads TGTGCCAGCAGCCTGACTGGCGGGGGGGCCGGCGGCAATGAGCAGTTCTTC. Its protein is CASSLTGGGAGGNEQFF.

This clonotype was seen only a few times. V and J are TRBV12-5 and TRBJ2-2, with 7 bases lining up with TRBD1. Trimming cost V 3 bases and J 4 bases; bases outside gene matches: 8. The CDR3 loop spans 16 amino acids. Germline CDR1 and CDR2: LGHNT and FRNRAP. CDR3 residues: CASGFEGALSTGELFF. The CDR3 nucleotides are TGTGCTAGTGGTTTCGAGGGGGCTTTGAGCACCGGGGAGCTGTTTTTT.